This passage covers 25 T cell receptor beta chains from one sample sequenced in a study of blood T cell repertoires in COVID-19. The table came from immunoSEQ multiplex PCR; TCRdb's copy has only in-frame clones and leaves some out. The profile shows roughly 100,000 clones, roughly two thirds of them singletons. Sequences were obtained from peripheral blood. Source of these receptors: a man at least 80 years old with acute or convalescent COVID-19.

The chain recombines TRBV5-1 with TRBJ1-1, with TRBD1 as a possible D gene (5 bases). V lost 0 bases and J lost 7, with 10 bases in between. Per germline, CDR1 SGHRS and CDR2 YFSETQ. CDR3 size: 13 residues. The CDR3 protein is CASSLALGREAFF. CDR3 in DNA: TGCGCCAGCAGCTTGGCCCTGGGGCGTGAAGCTTTCTTT. Using reference TRBV5-1 and TRBJ1-1 for the parts outside the CDR3, the full variable domain is KAGVTQTPRYLIKTRGQQVTLSCSPISGHRSVSWYQQTPGQGLQFLFEYFSETQRNKGNFPGRFSGRQFSNSRSEMNVSTLELGDSALYLCASSLALGREAFFGQGTRLTVV.

This clone was detected only a few times. CDR3 bases: TGTGCCAGCAGCTTGATATTTAGCGGGAGTTCAGATACGCAGTATTTT. This encodes CASSLIFSGSSDTQYF. The chain is built from TRBV7-2 and TRBJ2-3; 9 bases are shared with TRBD2. The CDR3 runs 16 residues. CDR1 is SGHTA and CDR2 is FQGNSA in the germline V gene. Trimming cost V 3 bases and J 4 bases; bases outside gene matches: 8.

The chain employs TRBV21-1 and TRBJ2-1; TRBD1 is taken as the D call from the table, unchecked against the DNA. TRBV21-1 constitutes a pseudogene. The CDR3 is 13 amino acids. The CDR3 spells CATDRAEYNEQFF. CDR3 coding DNA: TGTGCCACCGACAGGGCTGAATACAATGAGCAGTTCTTC.

The V and J genes are TRBV6-2 or TRBV6-3 and TRBJ2-2; 10 bases align to TRBD2. The ends lost 5 bases at V and 5 bases at J; junction bases unmatched: 8. The CDR3 spans 16 residues. The germline V gene has CDR1 MNHEY and CDR2 SVGEGT. CDR3 protein: CASSLSGRAGTGELFF. As DNA, the CDR3 is TGTGCCAGCAGTCTCAGCGGGAGGGCCGGAACCGGGGAGCTGTTTTTT.

In its sample, this clone was seen a few times. This chain uses TRBV9 with TRBJ2-2, with a possible D match to TRBD2 (6 bases). Per the germline V gene, CDR1 is SGDLS and CDR2 is YYNGEE. V lost 3 bases to trimming and J lost 3 bases, with 9 bases between them. The CDR3 has 14 amino acids. CDR3 in DNA: TGTGCCAGCAGCGGGAGGGTGGACACCGGGGAGCTGTTTTTT. Translating it yields CASSGRVDTGELFF.

V is TRBV28 and J is TRBJ2-3, with 10 bases identical to TRBD1. The CDR3 is made up of 16 amino acids. V was pared by 6 bases and J by 4 bases, with 10 bases of the junction left unmatched. Germline V gene data show CDR1 as MDHEN and CDR2 as SYDVKM. CDR3 sequence: CASSPDLGQGPDTQYF. For the CDR3, the DNA is TGTGCCAGCAGCCCCGATCTGGGACAGGGGCCAGATACGCAGTATTTT. Filled out from reference TRBV28 and TRBJ2-3, the complete variable domain reads DVKVTQSSRYLVKRTGEKVFLECVQDMDHENMFWYRQDPGLGLRLIYFSYDVKMKEKGDIPEGYSVSREKKERFSLILESASTNQTSMYLCASSPDLGQGPDTQYFGPGTRLTVL.

The genes are TRBV11-2 and TRBJ1-4, with D unresolved. The ends were cut back, 4 bases at V and 8 bases at J, with 14 bases in the middle. This CDR3 has 14 residues. The germline gives CDR1 SGHAT, CDR2 FQNNGV. The CDR3 loop is CASSSQGGGEKLFF. The CDR3 coding sequence is TGTGCCAGCAGCTCCCAAGGAGGAGGGGAAAAACTGTTTTTT. The full variable domain, completed using reference TRBV11-2 and TRBJ1-4, is EAGVAQSPRYKIIEKRQSVAFWCNPISGHATLYWYQQILGQGPKLLIQFQNNGVVDDSQLPKDRFSAERLKGVDSTLKIQPAKLEDSAVYLCASSSQGGGEKLFFGSGTQLSVL.

The chain employs TRBV28 and TRBJ1-2, with 9 bases identical to TRBD1. The CDR3 sequence is 13 residues long. J was trimmed by 13 bases and V by 5 bases; bases with no gene match: 11. Germline values: CDR1 MDHEN, CDR2 SYDVKM. The CDR3 is CASSDQGQGISTF. Here the CDR3 DNA reads TGTGCCAGCAGTGACCAAGGACAGGGGATCAGCACCTTC.

This clone was picked up a small number of times. The gene calls are TRBV19 and TRBJ2-1, with 8 nucleotides matching TRBD2. Germline V lookup: CDR1 LNHDA, CDR2 SQIVND (reference sequence). The V segment lost 3 bases and the J segment 9 bases; nucleotides outside the gene matches: 16. The CDR3 sequence is 17 residues long. The CDR3 coding sequence is TGTGCCAGTAGTATTGACCCACCATGGGGACTAGGGCTTGAGCAGTTCTTC. This encodes CASSIDPPWGLGLEQFF.

The chain employs TRBV6-2 or TRBV6-3 and TRBJ2-7, with D maybe TRBD2 (6 bases). Trimming shortened V by 2 bases and J by 2 bases, and 13 bases separated the two germline ends. The germline V gene encodes CDR1 MNHEY and CDR2 SVGEGT. The CDR3 runs to 15 residues. CDR3 DNA: TGTGCCAGCAGTTACGAGGGGCGGGGACCCTACGAGCAGTACTTC. Protein sequence: CASSYEGRGPYEQYF.

This clone was seen a few times. This chain connects TRBV27 to TRBJ2-1, with D unclear. There are 15 residues in the CDR3. V was cut by 0 bases and J by 0 bases, with 6 bases left in between. Germline V gives CDR1 MNHEY, CDR2 SMNVEV (reference sequence). CDR3: CASSLSRSSYNEQFF. The CDR3 bases are TGTGCCAGCAGTTTATCCCGGAGCTCCTACAATGAGCAGTTCTTC.

This chain connects TRBV11-3 to TRBJ2-1, with a weak D call TRBD2 (5 bases). The length of the CDR3 is 13 residues. Looked up from germline, CDR1 is SGHNT and CDR2 is YENEEA. The V gene lost 1 base and the J gene lost 8 bases, with 9 bases spanning the gap. This CDR3 reads CASSLAQEDEQFF. In DNA form, the CDR3 reads TGTGCCAGCAGCTTAGCCCAGGAGGATGAGCAGTTCTTC.

The rearrangement joins TRBV7-6 to TRBJ2-2; 11 nucleotides align to TRBD2. The ends lost 4 bases at V and 6 bases at J; junction bases unmatched: 4. The germline V gene encodes CDR1 SGHVS and CDR2 FNYEAQ. This CDR3 comprises 15 residues. CDR3: CASSSYSGRAGELFF. Here the CDR3 DNA reads TGTGCCAGCAGCTCCTATAGCGGGAGGGCCGGGGAGCTGTTTTTT.

The table lists this clone with many counts. V gene TRBV5-6 combines with J gene TRBJ1-5, with 10 bases matching TRBD1. Unmatched junction bases numbered 6, after V lost 4 bases and J lost 5 bases. This CDR3 spans 15 amino acids. Germline CDR1 and CDR2: SGHDT and YYEEEE. The CDR3 coding sequence is TGTGCCAGCAGCACCGGGACAGGGGTGGATCAGCCCCAGCATTTT. Translation: CASSTGTGVDQPQHF.

The chain combines TRBV5-1 with TRBJ2-2, with D possibly TRBD2 on 6 matching bases. CDR1 and CDR2 from the germline V gene are SGHRS and YFSETQ. CDR3 length equals 15 residues. Trimming removed 0 bases from V and 5 bases from J, with 11 bases in between. CDR3 residues: CASSLGPAGTGELFF. CDR3 in DNA: TGCGCCAGCAGCTTGGGACCGGCGGGAACCGGGGAGCTGTTTTTT.

The V gene is TRBV5-1, the J gene TRBJ2-7, with D perhaps TRBD1 (5 bases). The germline gives CDR1 SGHRS, CDR2 YFSETQ. The V end was cut by 4 bases, the J end by 5 bases, with 22 bases between. The CDR3 is 16 amino acids. The CDR3 nucleotides read TGCGCCAGCAGCACGCAGACAGAGTCGCCCTGGAACGAGCAGTACTTC. Translation: CASSTQTESPWNEQYF. The whole variable domain, filled in from reference TRBV5-1 and TRBJ2-7, reads KAGVTQTPRYLIKTRGQQVTLSCSPISGHRSVSWYQQTPGQGLQFLFEYFSETQRNKGNFPGRFSGRQFSNSRSEMNVSTLELGDSALYLCASSTQTESPWNEQYFGPGTRLTVT.

At least ten counts were recorded for this clone. The rearrangement links TRBV3-1 (or the pseudogene TRBV3-2) to TRBJ1-6, with 9 bases lining up with TRBD1. Germline CDR1 is LGHDT and CDR2 is YNNKEL (reference sequence). Trimming cost V 5 bases and J 10 bases; bases outside gene matches: 12. The CDR3 contains 16 residues. The CDR3 loop is CASSIYSGTGTSPLHF. DNA for the CDR3: TGTGCCAGCAGCATTTACTCCGGGACAGGGACATCACCCCTCCACTTT.

This chain uses TRBV6-1 with TRBJ1-4, with D uncertain. CDR1 is MNHNS and CDR2 is SASEGT in the germline V gene. The CDR3 sequence is 12 residues long. Trimming removed 9 bases at V and 8 bases at J, with 13 bases between. The CDR3 DNA sequence: TGTGCCAGTGCCGGTTCAGGAGAAAAACTGTTTTTT. Residues: CASAGSGEKLFF.

The V gene is TRBV14, the J gene TRBJ2-1; D call uncertain. Between the trimmed V and J ends, which lost 3 bases and 5 bases, there was a span of 17 bases. CDR3 length: 16 residues. From germline, CDR1 is SGHDN and CDR2 FVKESK. This chain's CDR3 is CASSHSQVWHDNEQFF. The DNA of the CDR3 is TGTGCCAGCAGCCATTCCCAGGTCTGGCACGACAATGAGCAGTTCTTC. The complete variable domain, with remaining parts taken from reference TRBV14 and TRBJ2-1, reads EAGVTQFPSHSVIEKGQTVTLRCDPISGHDNLYWYRRVMGKEIKFLLHFVKESKQDESGMPNNRFLAERTGGTYSTLKVQPAELEDSGVYFCASSHSQVWHDNEQFFGPGTRLTVL.

V gene TRBV4-3 combines with J gene TRBJ2-3; possibly TRBD2 for D (7 bases). This CDR3 comprises 19 residues. Germline V gene data show CDR1 as LGHNA and CDR2 as YSLEER. V was pared by 0 bases and J by 5 bases, with 24 bases between. The chain's CDR3 is CASSQDLGTSGDSGDTQYF. CDR3 nucleotides: TGCGCCAGCAGCCAAGATCTTGGGACAAGCGGGGACTCTGGAGATACGCAGTATTTT.

This chain links TRBV18 with TRBJ2-1; possibly TRBD1 for D (6 bases). V was shortened by 3 bases and J by 6 bases, with 12 bases between the two germline ends. The V gene's germline CDR1 is KGHSH and CDR2 LQKENI. There are 14 residues in the CDR3. CDR3 sequence: CASSPGRGSNEQFF. CDR3 DNA sequence: TGTGCCAGCTCACCGGGAAGGGGGAGCAATGAGCAGTTCTTC.

This chain links TRBV19 with TRBJ1-3; TRBD1 aligns across 8 bases. Germline V gives CDR1 LNHDA, CDR2 SQIVND (reference sequence). The length of the CDR3 is 17 residues. After removal of 2 bases from V and 0 bases from J, the junction contained 6 bases not matched to a gene. The CDR3 DNA sequence: TGTGCCAGTAGTATACCGCAGGGGGCCAACTCTGGAAACACCATATATTTT. Translating it yields CASSIPQGANSGNTIYF.

The rearrangement joins TRBV4-3 to TRBJ2-2, with D hard to call. CDR3 length equals 17 residues. CDR1 is LGHNA, CDR2 YSLEER, per germline. V dropped 0 bases and J dropped 5 bases, with 16 bases sitting between them. The CDR3 bases are TGCGCCAGCAGCCAAGATCTCCCAGGCGTATCGACCGGGGAGCTGTTTTTT. The encoded protein is CASSQDLPGVSTGELFF.

This sequence joins TRBV6-5 and TRBJ2-7; tentatively, D is TRBD1 (6 bases). The CDR3 sequence is 13 residues long. Germline-derived CDR1 and CDR2 are MNHEY and SVGAGI. The germline V and J ends were trimmed by 4 bases and 3 bases, with 10 bases remaining between them. The CDR3 DNA is TGTGCCAGCAGTTTAATACAGGGCTACGAGCAGTACTTC. It codes for CASSLIQGYEQYF.

The genes are TRBV5-6 and TRBJ2-7, with TRBD1 as a possible D gene (7 bases). The V end was cut by 4 bases, the J end by 2 bases, with 16 bases between. The CDR3 sequence is 15 residues long. Per the germline V gene, CDR1 is SGHDT and CDR2 is YYEEEE. In DNA form, the CDR3 reads TGTGCCAGCAGCCAGACTAGAGGGACAGCCTACGAGCAGTACTTC. It is translated as CASSQTRGTAYEQYF.